This TCR beta chain derives from a study of technical replicates of blood from several donors. Points on this clone: Mismatch with germline at one junction end may stem from a read error.

CDR1 and CDR2 (germline): MNHNS, SASEGT. The CDR3 extends over 13 amino acids. The method was immunoSEQ multiplex PCR; TCRdb's version includes in-frame clones alone and lacks a portion of them. The sample carries about 81,000 clones, around 96% recorded once. The sequence was collected from a human donor in good health. The sample consisted of T cells isolated from PBMCs. This chain uses TRBV6-1 with TRBJ2-1; TRBD2 is a possible D gene (6 bases). CDR3 region: CASPRDSHNEQFF. CDR3 DNA: TGTGCCAGCCCCCGGGACTCCCACAATGAGCAGTTCTTC.